The sequence of this T cell receptor beta chain was determined in a study of T cells after yellow fever vaccination. At the level of the study: Fractions of low cell number were prepared using SMART-Seq v4 Ultra Low Input.

This clonotype showed up just once. Its antigen remains unknown. The study made its TCR cDNA through 5'RACE template switching. That step introduced a universal primer site along with UMIs. TCRdb analysed the 5' RACE reads with MiXCR anew, one entry per CDR3 protein. The table records 280,000 or so distinct CDR3 sequences, roughly 9% of them present only once. Study-level points and caveats: Researchers report a weaker secondary response that nonetheless peaked faster, day 5 versus 15.

This material consisted of CD4+ T cells sorted from PBMCs, taken 5 days after the yellow fever booster vaccination. The receptor was isolated from a man aged 18-30 years who received the YFV17D yellow fever vaccine.

The CDR3 loop is CASSQVYGIFYGYTF. Here the CDR3 DNA reads TGCGCCAGCAGCCAAGTTTATGGAATCTTCTATGGCTACACCTTC. The chain combines TRBV4-1 with TRBJ1-2; D gene unclear. This CDR3 is 15 amino acids long. V was pared by 1 base and J by 4 bases, with 13 bases between. The germline V gene encodes CDR1 MGHRA and CDR2 YSYEKL.